The entry below gives a single T cell receptor beta chain sequence along with its context. The data derive from a study of radiotherapy plus CTLA-4 blockade in lung cancer. Overall study context: Patients showed objective responses in over 15% of cases, and disease control was achieved by approximately 33%.

Generated by immunoSEQ multiplex PCR, the TCRdb table keeps only in-frame clones and is missing some. The profile shows 75,000 to 100,000 clones, about 86% of them singletons. The V end lost 7 bases, the J end lost 7 bases, and 16 bases lay between the germline ends. The germline gives CDR1 MNHNY, CDR2 SVGAGI (reference sequence). The CDR3 consists of 13 residues. The source was peripheral blood, collected from a patient treated with radiotherapy plus ipilimumab. This chain links TRBV6-6 with TRBJ1-1; unclear D gene. This receptor was taken from a human donor with non-small cell lung cancer that progressed on radiotherapy plus ipilimumab. CDR3 DNA sequence: TGTGCCAGCACCATAACGGTCCCCCGTGAAGCTTTCTTT. Its translation: CASTITVPREAFF.